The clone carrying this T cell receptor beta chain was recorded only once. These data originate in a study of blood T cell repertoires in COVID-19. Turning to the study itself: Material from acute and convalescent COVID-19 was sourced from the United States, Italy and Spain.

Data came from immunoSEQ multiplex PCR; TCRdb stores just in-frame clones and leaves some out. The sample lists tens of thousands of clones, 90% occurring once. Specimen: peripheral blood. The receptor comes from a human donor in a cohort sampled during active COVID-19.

The CDR3 coding sequence is TGTGCCAGCAGTTTTAGAGATGAAAAACTGTTTTTT. Translated: CASSFRDEKLFF. V and J are TRBV28 and TRBJ1-4; D is unclear. In germline, CDR1 is MDHEN, CDR2 SYDVKM. The CDR3 totals 12 residues. The V end lost 3 bases, the J end lost 6 bases, and 5 bases lay between the germline ends.